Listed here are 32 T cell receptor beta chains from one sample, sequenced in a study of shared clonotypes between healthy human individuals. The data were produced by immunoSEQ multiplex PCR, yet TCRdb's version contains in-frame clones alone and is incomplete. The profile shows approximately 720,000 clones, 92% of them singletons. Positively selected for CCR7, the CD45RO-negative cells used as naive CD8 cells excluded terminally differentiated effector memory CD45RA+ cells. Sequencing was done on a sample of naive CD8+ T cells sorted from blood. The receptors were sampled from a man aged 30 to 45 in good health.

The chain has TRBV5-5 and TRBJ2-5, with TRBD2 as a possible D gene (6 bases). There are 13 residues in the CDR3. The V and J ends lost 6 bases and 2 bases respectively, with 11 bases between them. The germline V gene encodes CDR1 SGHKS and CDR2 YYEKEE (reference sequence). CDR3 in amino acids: CASTIAVQETQYF. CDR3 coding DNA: TGTGCCAGCACCATAGCGGTTCAAGAGACCCAGTACTTC.

The CDR3 DNA follows: TGTGCCAGCAGCCCGACTAGCGGCTACAATGAGCAGTTCTTC. Translating gives CASSPTSGYNEQFF. The J gene is TRBJ2-1, the V gene TRBV5-4, with TRBD2 identical over 9 bases. The CDR3 sequence is 14 residues long. With V trimmed by 4 bases and J by 3 bases, 2 bases remained unmatched. Germline V gives CDR1 SGHNT, CDR2 YYREEE (reference sequence).

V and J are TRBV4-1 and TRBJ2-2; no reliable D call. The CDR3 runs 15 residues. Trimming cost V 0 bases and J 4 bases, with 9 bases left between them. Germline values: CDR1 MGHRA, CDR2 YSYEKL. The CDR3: CASSQEPVATGELFF. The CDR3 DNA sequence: TGCGCCAGCAGCCAAGAGCCCGTGGCCACCGGGGAGCTGTTTTTT.

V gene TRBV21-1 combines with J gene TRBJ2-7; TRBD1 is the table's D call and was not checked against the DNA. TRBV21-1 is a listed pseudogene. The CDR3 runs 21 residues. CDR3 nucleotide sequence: TGTGCCAGCAGCAATGTCTTAATAAGGTGGGACACGGGACACCAGACCTACGAGCAGTACTTC. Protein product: CASSNVLIRWDTGHQTYEQYF.

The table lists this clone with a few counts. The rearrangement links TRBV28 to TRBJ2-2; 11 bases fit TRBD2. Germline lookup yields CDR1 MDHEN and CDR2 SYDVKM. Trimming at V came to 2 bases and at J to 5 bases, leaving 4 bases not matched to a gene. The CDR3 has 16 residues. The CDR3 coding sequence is TGTGCCAGCAGTTTACTAGCGGGAGGCACGACCGGGGAGCTGTTTTTT. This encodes CASSLLAGGTTGELFF. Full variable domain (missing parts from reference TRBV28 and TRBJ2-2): DVKVTQSSRYLVKRTGEKVFLECVQDMDHENMFWYRQDPGLGLRLIYFSYDVKMKEKGDIPEGYSVSREKKERFSLILESASTNQTSMYLCASSLLAGGTTGELFFGEGSRLTVL.

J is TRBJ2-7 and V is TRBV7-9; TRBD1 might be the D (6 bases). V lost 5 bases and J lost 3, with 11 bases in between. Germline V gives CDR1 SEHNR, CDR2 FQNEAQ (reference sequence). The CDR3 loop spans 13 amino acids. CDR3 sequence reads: CASSPPQGYEQYF. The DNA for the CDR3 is TGTGCCAGCAGCCCCCCACAGGGCTACGAGCAGTACTTC.

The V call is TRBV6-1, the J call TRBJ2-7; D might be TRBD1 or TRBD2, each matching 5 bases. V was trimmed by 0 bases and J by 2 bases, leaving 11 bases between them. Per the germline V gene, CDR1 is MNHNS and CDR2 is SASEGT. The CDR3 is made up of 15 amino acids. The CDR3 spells CASSEAGELAYEQYF. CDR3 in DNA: TGTGCCAGCAGTGAAGCGGGGGAGTTAGCCTACGAGCAGTACTTC.

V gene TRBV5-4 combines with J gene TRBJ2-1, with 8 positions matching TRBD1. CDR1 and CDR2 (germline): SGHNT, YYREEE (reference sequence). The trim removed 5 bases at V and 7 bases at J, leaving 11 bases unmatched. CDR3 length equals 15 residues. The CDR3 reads CASRYTGTGENEQFF. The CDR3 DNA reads TGTGCCAGCAGGTACACCGGGACAGGTGAAAATGAGCAGTTCTTC.

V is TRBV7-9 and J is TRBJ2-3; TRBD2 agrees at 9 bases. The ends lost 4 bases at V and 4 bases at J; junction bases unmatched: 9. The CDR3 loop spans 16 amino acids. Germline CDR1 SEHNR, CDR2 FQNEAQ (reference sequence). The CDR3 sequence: CASSSSLAGVADTQYF. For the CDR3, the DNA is TGTGCCAGCAGCTCCTCCTTAGCGGGAGTAGCAGATACGCAGTATTTT.

The CDR3 reads CASSLGAARTRWDEQFF. CDR3 coding DNA: TGTGCCAGCAGCTTAGGTGCAGCCCGGACTAGATGGGATGAGCAGTTCTTC. The chain uses TRBV5-8 and TRBJ2-1; TRBD2 matches at 7 bases. The CDR3 totals 17 residues. Losses at the gene ends were 2 bases for V and 8 bases for J; bases not matched to a gene: 16. Per the germline V gene, CDR1 is SGHTS and CDR2 is YDEGEE. The full variable domain, completed using reference TRBV5-8 and TRBJ2-1, is EAGVTQSPTHLIKTRGQQATLRCSPISGHTSVYWYQQALGLGLQFLLWYDEGEERNRGNFPPRFSGRQFPNYSSELNVNALELEDSALYLCASSLGAARTRWDEQFFGPGTRLTVL.

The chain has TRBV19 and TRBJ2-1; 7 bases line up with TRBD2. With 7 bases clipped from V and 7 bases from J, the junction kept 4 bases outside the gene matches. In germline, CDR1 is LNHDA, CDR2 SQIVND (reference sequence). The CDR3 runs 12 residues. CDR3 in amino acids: CASTSGLNEQFF. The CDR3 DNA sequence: TGTGCCAGTACTAGCGGTTTGAATGAGCAGTTCTTC.

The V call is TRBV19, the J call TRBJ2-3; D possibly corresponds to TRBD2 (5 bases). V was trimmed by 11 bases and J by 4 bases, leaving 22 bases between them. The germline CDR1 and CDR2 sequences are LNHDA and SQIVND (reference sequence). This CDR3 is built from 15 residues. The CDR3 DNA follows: TGTGCCTCCTCCGCCGACGGGGTATTCTCAGATACGCAGTATTTT. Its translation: CASSADGVFSDTQYF. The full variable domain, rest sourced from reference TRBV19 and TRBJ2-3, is DGGITQSPKYLFRKEGQNVTLSCEQNLNHDAMYWYRQDPGQGLRLIYYSQIVNDFQKGDIAEGYSVSREKKESFPLTVTSAQKNPTAFYLCASSADGVFSDTQYFGPGTRLTVL.

CDR3 sequence (DNA): TGTGCCAGCTCCCTCCAACCCGGGACTATGTTTTATGAGCAGTTCTTC. It translates to CASSLQPGTMFYEQFF. The rearrangement links TRBV18 to TRBJ2-1; 7 bases align to TRBD2. The ends lost 6 bases at V and 8 bases at J; junction bases unmatched: 16. The germline V gene encodes CDR1 KGHSH and CDR2 LQKENI. This CDR3 is built from 16 residues.

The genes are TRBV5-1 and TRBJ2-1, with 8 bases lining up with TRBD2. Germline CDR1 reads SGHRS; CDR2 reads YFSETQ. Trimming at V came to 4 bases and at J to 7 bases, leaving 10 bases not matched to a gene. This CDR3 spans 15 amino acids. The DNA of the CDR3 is TGCGCCAGCAGCCTGGGACTAGGCCTGGGGAATGAGCAGTTCTTC. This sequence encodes CASSLGLGLGNEQFF.

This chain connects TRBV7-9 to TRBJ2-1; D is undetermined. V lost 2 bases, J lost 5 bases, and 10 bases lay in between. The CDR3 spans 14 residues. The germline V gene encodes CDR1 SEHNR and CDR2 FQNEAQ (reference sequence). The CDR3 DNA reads TGTGCCAGCAGCTTACTGGCAGGTCACAATGAGCAGTTCTTC. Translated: CASSLLAGHNEQFF.

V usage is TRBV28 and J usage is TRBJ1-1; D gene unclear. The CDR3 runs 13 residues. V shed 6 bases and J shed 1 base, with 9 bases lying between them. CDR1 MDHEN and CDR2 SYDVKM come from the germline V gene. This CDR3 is CASRGLTNTEAFF. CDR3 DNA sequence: TGTGCCAGCAGGGGCCTGACGAACACTGAAGCTTTCTTT. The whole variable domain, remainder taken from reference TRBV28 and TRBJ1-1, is DVKVTQSSRYLVKRTGEKVFLECVQDMDHENMFWYRQDPGLGLRLIYFSYDVKMKEKGDIPEGYSVSREKKERFSLILESASTNQTSMYLCASRGLTNTEAFFGQGTRLTVV.

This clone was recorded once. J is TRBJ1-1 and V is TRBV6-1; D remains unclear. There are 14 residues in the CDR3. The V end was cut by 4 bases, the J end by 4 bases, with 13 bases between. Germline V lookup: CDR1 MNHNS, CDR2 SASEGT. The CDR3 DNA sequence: TGTGCCAGCAGTGCCTCTCCGGGAGTCACTGAAGCTTTCTTT. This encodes CASSASPGVTEAFF.

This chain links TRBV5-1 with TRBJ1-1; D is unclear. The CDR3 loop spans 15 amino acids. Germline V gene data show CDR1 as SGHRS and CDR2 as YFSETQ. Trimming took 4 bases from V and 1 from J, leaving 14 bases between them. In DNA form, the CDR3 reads TGCGCCAGCAGCCCCCGGGGTGTCCAGAACACTGAAGCTTTCTTT. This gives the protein CASSPRGVQNTEAFF.

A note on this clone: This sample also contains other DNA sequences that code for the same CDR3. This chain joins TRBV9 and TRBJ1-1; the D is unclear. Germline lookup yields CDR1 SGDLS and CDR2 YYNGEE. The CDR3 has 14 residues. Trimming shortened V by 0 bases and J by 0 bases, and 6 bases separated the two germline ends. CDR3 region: CASSVGVMNTEAFF. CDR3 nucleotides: TGTGCCAGCAGCGTAGGGGTCATGAACACTGAAGCTTTCTTT. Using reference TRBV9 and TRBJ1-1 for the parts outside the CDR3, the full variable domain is DSGVTQTPKHLITATGQRVTLRCSPRSGDLSVYWYQQSLDQGLQFLIQYYNGEERAKGNILERFSAQQFPDLHSELNLSSLELGDSALYFCASSVGVMNTEAFFGQGTRLTVV.

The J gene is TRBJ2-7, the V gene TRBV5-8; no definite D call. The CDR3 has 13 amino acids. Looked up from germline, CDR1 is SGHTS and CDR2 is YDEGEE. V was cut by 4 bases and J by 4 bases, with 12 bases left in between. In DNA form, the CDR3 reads TGTGCCAGCAGCCTCCTCACCCCTTACGAGCAGTACTTC. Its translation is CASSLLTPYEQYF.

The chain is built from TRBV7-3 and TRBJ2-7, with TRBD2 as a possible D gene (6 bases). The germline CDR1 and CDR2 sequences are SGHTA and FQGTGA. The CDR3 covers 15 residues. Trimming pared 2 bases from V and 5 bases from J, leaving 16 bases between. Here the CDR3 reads CASSLGDGGRDEQYF. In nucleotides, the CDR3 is TGTGCCAGCAGCTTAGGGGACGGGGGTAGGGACGAGCAGTACTTC. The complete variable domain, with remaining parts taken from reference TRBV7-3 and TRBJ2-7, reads GAGVSQTPSNKVTEKGKYVELRCDPISGHTALYWYRQSLGQGPEFLIYFQGTGAADDSGLPNDRFFAVRPEGSVSTLKIQRTERGDSAVYLCASSLGDGGRDEQYFGPGTRLTVT.

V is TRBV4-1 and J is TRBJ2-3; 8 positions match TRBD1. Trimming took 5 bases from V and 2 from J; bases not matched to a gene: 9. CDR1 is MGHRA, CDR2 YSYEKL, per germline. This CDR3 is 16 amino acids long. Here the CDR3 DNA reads TGCGCCAGCAGCACAACCAGGGGGCTTGACACAGATACGCAGTATTTT. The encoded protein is CASSTTRGLDTDTQYF.

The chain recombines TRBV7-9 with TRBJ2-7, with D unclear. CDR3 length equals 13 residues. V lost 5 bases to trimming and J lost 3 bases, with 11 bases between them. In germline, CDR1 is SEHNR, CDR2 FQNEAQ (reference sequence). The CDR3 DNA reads TGTGCCAGCAGCCGTCCGGTTGTCTACGAGCAGTACTTC. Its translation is CASSRPVVYEQYF.

CDR3: CASADRTWGYRGQNYSNQPQHF. DNA of the CDR3: TGTGCCAGCGCCGATCGGACATGGGGCTACAGGGGGCAAAATTATAGCAATCAGCCCCAGCATTTT. The J gene is TRBJ1-5, the V gene TRBV2; the match to TRBD1 covers 9 bases. Per the germline V gene, CDR1 is SNHLY and CDR2 is FYNNEI. CDR3 size: 22 residues. V shed 8 bases and J 0 bases; nucleotides not matched to a gene: 26.

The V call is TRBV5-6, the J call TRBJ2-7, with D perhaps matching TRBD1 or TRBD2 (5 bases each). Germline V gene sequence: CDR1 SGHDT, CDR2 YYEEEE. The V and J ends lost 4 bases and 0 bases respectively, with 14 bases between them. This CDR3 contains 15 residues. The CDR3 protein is CASSPGTASSYEQYF. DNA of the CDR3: TGTGCCAGCAGCCCCGGGACGGCGAGCTCCTACGAGCAGTACTTC.

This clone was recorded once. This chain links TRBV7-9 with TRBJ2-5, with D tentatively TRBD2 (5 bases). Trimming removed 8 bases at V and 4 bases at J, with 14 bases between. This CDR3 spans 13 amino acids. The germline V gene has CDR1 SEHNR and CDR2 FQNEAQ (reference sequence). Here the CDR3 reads CASRNGGLETQYF. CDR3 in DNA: TGTGCCAGCCGAAATGGCGGACTAGAGACCCAGTACTTC.

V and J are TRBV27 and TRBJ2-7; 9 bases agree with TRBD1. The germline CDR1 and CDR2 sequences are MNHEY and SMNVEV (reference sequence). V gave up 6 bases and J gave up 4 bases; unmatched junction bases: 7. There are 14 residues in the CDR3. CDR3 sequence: CASSGTGSFYEQYF. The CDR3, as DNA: TGTGCCAGCAGCGGGACAGGGTCCTTTTACGAGCAGTACTTC.

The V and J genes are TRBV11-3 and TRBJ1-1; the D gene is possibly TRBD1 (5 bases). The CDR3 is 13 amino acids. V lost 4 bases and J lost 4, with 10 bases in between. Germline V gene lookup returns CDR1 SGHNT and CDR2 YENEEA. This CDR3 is CASSSGHLTEAFF. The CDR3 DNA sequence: TGTGCCAGCAGCTCCGGACATCTCACTGAAGCTTTCTTT.

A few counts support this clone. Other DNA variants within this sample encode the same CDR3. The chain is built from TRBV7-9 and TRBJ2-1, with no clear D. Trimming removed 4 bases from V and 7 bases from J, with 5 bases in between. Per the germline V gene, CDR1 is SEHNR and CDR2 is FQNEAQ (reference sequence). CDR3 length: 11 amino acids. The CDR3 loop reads CASSSRNEQFF. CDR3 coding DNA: TGTGCCAGCAGCTCAAGGAATGAGCAGTTCTTC.

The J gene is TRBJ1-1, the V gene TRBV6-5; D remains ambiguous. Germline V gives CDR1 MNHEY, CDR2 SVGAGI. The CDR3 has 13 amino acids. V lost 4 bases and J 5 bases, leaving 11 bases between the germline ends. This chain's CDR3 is CASSSFTGTEAFF. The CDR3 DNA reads TGTGCCAGCAGTTCCTTTACTGGGACTGAAGCTTTCTTT.

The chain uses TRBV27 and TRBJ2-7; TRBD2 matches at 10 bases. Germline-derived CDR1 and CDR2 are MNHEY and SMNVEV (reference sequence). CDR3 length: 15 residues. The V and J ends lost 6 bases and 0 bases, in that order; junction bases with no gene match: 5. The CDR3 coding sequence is TGTGCCAGCAGAATAGCGGGAGGACTCTCCTACGAGCAGTACTTC. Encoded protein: CASRIAGGLSYEQYF.

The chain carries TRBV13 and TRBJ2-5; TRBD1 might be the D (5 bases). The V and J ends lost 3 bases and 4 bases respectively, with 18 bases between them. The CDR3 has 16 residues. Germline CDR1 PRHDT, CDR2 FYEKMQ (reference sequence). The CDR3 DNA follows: TGTGCCAGCAGCTTGGCCCTATCTAGGGGTGGAGAGACCCAGTACTTC. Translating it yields CASSLALSRGGETQYF.